This T cell receptor beta chain was identified during a study of T cell changes during pregnancy in multiple sclerosis (dated by TCRdb to between 2019 and 2020). Looking at the study overall: The study examined how the T cell repertoire changed over the course of pregnancy in women with multiple sclerosis.

Libraries were prepared through the immunoSEQ multiplex PCR assay. Drawn from immuneACCESS, this table holds only the in-frame rearrangements with V and J called that TCRdb kept. Clones are partly lost; checked studies trace under half to an unresolved V gene and leave the rest unexplained. The sample table contains 50,000 or so clones; only one count was recorded for about 91% of them. The ten largest clonotypes hold roughly 10% of the sample. V was cut back by 1 base and J by 8 bases, leaving a gap of 8 bases between them. The cysteine opens and the phenylalanine closes a CDR3 of 12 amino acids. The only DNA kept is the CDR3, 36 bases in frame from the first base. The germline V gene encodes CDR1 SGHTA and CDR2 FQGNSA. Details on this clone: Its antigen is not yet known. No much larger clone is present one base from it, and per-base qualities are unavailable.

The clonotype comes from a female donor with multiple sclerosis, enrolled in a pregnancy study. The sample was CD8+ T cells from peripheral blood mononuclear cells, taken after pregnancy. The V and J segments used are TRBV7-2 and TRBJ1-1, with an unclear D gene assignment. The DNA reads as follows: TGTGCCAGCAGCTTAGTTTATACAGAAGCTTTCTTT. It specifies CASSLVYTEAFF. Here the CDR3 is joined to the reference TRBV7-2 and TRBJ1-1 genes, and the full variable domain is: GAGVSQSPSNKVTEKGKDVELRCDPISGHTALYWYRQSLGQGLEFLIYFQGNSAPDKSGLPSDRFSAERTGGSVSTLTIQRTQQEDSAVYLCASSLVYTEAFFGQGTRLTVV.